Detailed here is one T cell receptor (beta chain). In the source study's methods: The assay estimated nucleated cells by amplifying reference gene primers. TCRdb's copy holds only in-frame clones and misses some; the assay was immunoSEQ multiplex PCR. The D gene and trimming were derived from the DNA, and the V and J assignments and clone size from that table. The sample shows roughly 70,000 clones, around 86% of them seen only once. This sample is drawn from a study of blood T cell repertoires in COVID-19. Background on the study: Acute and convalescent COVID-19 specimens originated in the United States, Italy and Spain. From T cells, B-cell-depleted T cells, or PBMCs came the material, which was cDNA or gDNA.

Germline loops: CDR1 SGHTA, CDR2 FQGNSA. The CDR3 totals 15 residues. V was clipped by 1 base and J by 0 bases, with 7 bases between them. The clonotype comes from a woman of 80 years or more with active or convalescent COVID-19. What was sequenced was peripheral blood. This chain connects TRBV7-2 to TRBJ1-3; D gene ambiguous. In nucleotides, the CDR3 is TGTGCCAGCAGCTTAGTTGGCCACTCTGGAAACACCATATATTTT. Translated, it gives CASSLVGHSGNTIYF.